This T cell receptor beta chain was recorded in a study of blood T cells in healthy people across ages. Study details: About one barcoded beta molecule per two T cells was the capture yield of template switching.

A sample-barcoded 5' primer and a J-beta primer mix were used in a second PCR of roughly 6 to 11 cycles. Each cDNA was tagged by a template-switch adaptor containing 12 random nucleotides. Via MiXCR, TCRdb re-called the 5' RACE reads, giving one row per CDR3 protein. The profile covers around 970,000 distinct CDR3 sequences, with roughly 51% appearing a single time and about a fifth taken by the ten largest. Isolating PBMCs gave at least 6.5 million of these cells per sample. In its sample, this clonotype was seen a few times. Antigen specificity is unknown. CDR1 is SGHTA and CDR2 is FQGNSA in the germline V gene. V lost 1 base to trimming and J lost 0 bases, with 11 bases between them. The CDR3 spans 16 residues. Points from the study as a whole: The fall in TCR beta diversity per million T cells was roughly linear with age.

Sequences were obtained from blood. The TCR was taken from a woman aged 55 to 70 in good health. This chain links TRBV7-2 with TRBJ2-3, with D unresolved. CDR3 DNA sequence: TGTGCCAGCAGCTTAGTGTGGCGGTCAAGCACAGATACGCAGTATTTT. Its translation: CASSLVWRSSTDTQYF.